Following are 16 T cell receptor beta chains from one sample sequenced in a study of shared clonotypes between healthy human individuals. Assay: immunoSEQ multiplex PCR; the TCRdb copy retains only in-frame clones and omits some. The data contain around 2.5 million clones, roughly 93% of them singletons. Sequencing input: naive CD4+ T cells from PBMCs. The subset was: CD45RA+ positively selected. The receptors here all came from a man aged 18-30 years in good health. Some clones in this sample may be carry-over from other donors' samples.

The CDR3: CASSSLGTGELFF. For the CDR3, the DNA is TGTGCCAGCAGCTCCCTAGGCACCGGGGAGCTGTTTTTT. The chain is built from TRBV7-6 and TRBJ2-2; D not resolved. Germline V gives CDR1 SGHVS, CDR2 FNYEAQ. V shed 4 bases and J shed 4 bases, with 7 bases lying between them. The CDR3 has 13 amino acids.

The CDR3 sequence: CATSRLRGLPETQYF. CDR3 bases: TGTGCCACCAGCAGGTTGAGGGGTCTCCCAGAGACCCAGTACTTC. The chain links TRBV15 to TRBJ2-5; tentatively, D is TRBD1 or TRBD2 (5 bases each). CDR1 is LNHNV and CDR2 is YYDKDF in the germline V gene (reference sequence). This CDR3 is 15 amino acids long. With 3 bases removed from V and 4 bases from J, the gap between germline ends came to 15 bases.

The chain couples TRBV28 to TRBJ2-7; 7 bases map to TRBD2. Trimming at V came to 6 bases and at J to 0 bases, leaving 8 bases not matched to a gene. This CDR3 has 15 amino acids. Germline V gives CDR1 MDHEN, CDR2 SYDVKM. For the CDR3, the DNA is TGTGCCAGCAGATTGGGGGGAGGGGTCTCCTACGAGCAGTACTTC. Its protein is CASRLGGGVSYEQYF.

The CDR3 region has the DNA TGTGCCAGCAGCCAGCTGAGTTTTCGATCCCGAAACACTGAAGCTTTCTTT. Translated, it gives CASSQLSFRSRNTEAFF. V usage is TRBV14 and J usage is TRBJ1-1; D not resolved. Trimming shortened V by 3 bases and J by 2 bases, and 19 bases separated the two germline ends. Germline V gene data show CDR1 as SGHDN and CDR2 as FVKESK. The CDR3 runs 17 residues.

The rearrangement links TRBV2 to TRBJ1-2; the D is unclear. Between the trimmed V and J ends, which lost 3 bases and 7 bases, there was a span of 3 bases. This CDR3 comprises 10 residues. Germline CDR1 reads SNHLY; CDR2 reads FYNNEI. CDR3: CASSEVGYTF. The CDR3, as DNA: TGTGCCAGCAGTGAGGTTGGCTACACCTTC.

V and J are TRBV5-5 and TRBJ1-3, with a weak D call TRBD1 (5 bases). CDR3 length equals 15 residues. Looked up from germline, CDR1 is SGHKS and CDR2 is YYEKEE (reference sequence). V was clipped by 3 bases and J by 4 bases, with 14 bases between them. Written as DNA, the CDR3 is TGTGCCAGCAGCTCGGGACCTGTGCCCGGAAACACCATATATTTT. Its protein product is CASSSGPVPGNTIYF.

The V and J genes are TRBV6-1 and TRBJ2-1; D not certain. Germline V gene lookup returns CDR1 MNHNS and CDR2 SASEGT. V was cut by 0 bases and J by 8 bases, with 11 bases left in between. The CDR3 runs to 14 residues. CDR3 amino acids: CASSEAGGPDEQFF. In DNA form, the CDR3 reads TGTGCCAGCAGTGAAGCGGGTGGCCCCGATGAGCAGTTCTTC.

The genes are TRBV5-1 and TRBJ2-5; D is uncertain. V lost 6 bases and J 3 bases, leaving 12 bases between the germline ends. Germline assignment: CDR1 SGHRS and CDR2 YFSETQ. CDR3 length: 13 residues. CDR3 in DNA: TGCGCCAGCACCCTCTCCTCGGAAGAGACCCAGTACTTC. This sequence encodes CASTLSSEETQYF.

The chain combines TRBV6-1 with TRBJ2-7; TRBD1 matches 8 bases. The junction had 1 base not matched to a gene; V was cut back by 7 bases and J by 2 bases. There are 12 residues in the CDR3. Per the germline V gene, CDR1 is MNHNS and CDR2 is SASEGT. The CDR3 here is CASNRGTYEQYF. The CDR3 nucleotides are TGTGCCAGCAACAGGGGGACCTACGAGCAGTACTTC.

V is TRBV5-1 and J is TRBJ2-5; TRBD1 is a possible D gene (6 bases). The V gene lost 4 bases and the J gene lost 4 bases, with 11 bases spanning the gap. CDR1 and CDR2 (germline): SGHRS, YFSETQ. The CDR3 is 13 residues long. CDR3 in DNA: TGCGCCAGCAGCGCGGACAGTAGAGAGACCCAGTACTTC. Translation gives CASSADSRETQYF.

The rearrangement links TRBV19 to TRBJ1-5, with D perhaps matching TRBD1 (5 bases). The germline gives CDR1 LNHDA, CDR2 SQIVND (reference sequence). Trimming stripped 5 bases from V and 9 bases from J, with 17 bases between. The CDR3 runs 14 residues. The CDR3 protein is CASSPRDSGRPQHF. The CDR3 DNA reads TGTGCCAGTAGTCCCCGGGACTCCGGTCGGCCCCAGCATTTT. Looking up the rest from reference TRBV19 and TRBJ1-5 gives the full variable domain: DGGITQSPKYLFRKEGQNVTLSCEQNLNHDAMYWYRQDPGQGLRLIYYSQIVNDFQKGDIAEGYSVSREKKESFPLTVTSAQKNPTAFYLCASSPRDSGRPQHFGDGTRLSIL.

For this clone: The same CDR3 arises from other DNA sequences in this sample as well. V gene TRBV7-9 combines with J gene TRBJ1-1; D is undetermined. CDR3 length: 12 amino acids. With 5 bases removed from V and 3 bases from J, the gap between germline ends came to 7 bases. Germline V gene sequence: CDR1 SEHNR, CDR2 FQNEAQ (reference sequence). CDR3 amino acids: CASSVSYTEAFF. The CDR3 bases are TGTGCCAGCAGCGTGTCCTACACTGAAGCTTTCTTT.

Details on this clone: The identical CDR3 is also encoded by other nucleotide sequences in the sample. The V call is TRBV7-3, the J call TRBJ2-3; unclear D gene. CDR1 and CDR2 from the germline V gene are SGHTA and FQGTGA. The CDR3 contains 13 residues. V dropped 5 bases and J dropped 0 bases, with 6 bases sitting between them. CDR3 sequence (DNA): TGTGCCAGCAGCCCATCTAGCACAGATACGCAGTATTTT. It translates to CASSPSSTDTQYF.

The genes are TRBV7-3 and TRBJ1-2; tentative D call: TRBD1 (6 bases). The germline CDR1 and CDR2 sequences are SGHTA and FQGTGA. Trimming left V 5 bases short and J 7 bases short, with 23 bases between. The CDR3 is 16 residues long. For the CDR3, the DNA is TGTGCCAGCAGCCCCGCCGGCGGGCAGGGGTCTCGTGGCTACACCTTC. It specifies CASSPAGGQGSRGYTF.

This sequence joins TRBV5-6 and TRBJ2-5, with 7 bases aligning to TRBD2. Germline lookup yields CDR1 SGHDT and CDR2 YYEEEE. The CDR3 spans 14 residues. Trimming cost V 4 bases and J 1 base; bases outside gene matches: 4. The DNA for the CDR3 is TGTGCCAGCAGCACCGGACTAGTCCAAGAGACCCAGTACTTC. This encodes CASSTGLVQETQYF.

This chain uses TRBV7-8 with TRBJ2-5; possible D gene TRBD2, 6 bases. This CDR3 has 19 residues. Germline V CDR1 and CDR2: SGHVS, FQNEAQ. Trimming stripped 5 bases from V and 4 bases from J, with 29 bases between. The CDR3 protein is CASSPAFRGTPKGTETQYF. DNA of the CDR3: TGTGCCAGCAGCCCCGCTTTCCGTGGGACTCCTAAGGGGACAGAGACCCAGTACTTC.